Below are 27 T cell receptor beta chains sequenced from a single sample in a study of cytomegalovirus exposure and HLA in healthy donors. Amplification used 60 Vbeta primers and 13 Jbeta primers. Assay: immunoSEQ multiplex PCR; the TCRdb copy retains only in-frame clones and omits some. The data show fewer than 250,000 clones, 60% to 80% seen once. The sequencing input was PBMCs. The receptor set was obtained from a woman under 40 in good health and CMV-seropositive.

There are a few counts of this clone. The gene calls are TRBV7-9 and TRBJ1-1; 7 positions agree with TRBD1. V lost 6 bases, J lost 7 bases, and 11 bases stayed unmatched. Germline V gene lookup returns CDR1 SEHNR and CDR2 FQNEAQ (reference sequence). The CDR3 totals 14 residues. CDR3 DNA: TGTGCCAGCAGACAAAAGGGACAGCCGATTGAAGCTTTCTTT. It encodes CASRQKGQPIEAFF.

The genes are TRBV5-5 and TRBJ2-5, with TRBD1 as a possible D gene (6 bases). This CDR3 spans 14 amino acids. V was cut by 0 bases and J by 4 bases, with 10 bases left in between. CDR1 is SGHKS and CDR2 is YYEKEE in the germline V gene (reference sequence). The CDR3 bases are TGTGCCAGCAGCTTGGAGGGCAGGGGAGAGACCCAGTACTTC. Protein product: CASSLEGRGETQYF.

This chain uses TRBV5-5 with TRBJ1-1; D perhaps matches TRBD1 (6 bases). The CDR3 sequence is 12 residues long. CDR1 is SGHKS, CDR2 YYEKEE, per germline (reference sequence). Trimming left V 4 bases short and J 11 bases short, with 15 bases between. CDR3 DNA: TGTGCCAGCAGCCAGGGGTTTCCCGGCGCTTTCTTT. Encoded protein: CASSQGFPGAFF.

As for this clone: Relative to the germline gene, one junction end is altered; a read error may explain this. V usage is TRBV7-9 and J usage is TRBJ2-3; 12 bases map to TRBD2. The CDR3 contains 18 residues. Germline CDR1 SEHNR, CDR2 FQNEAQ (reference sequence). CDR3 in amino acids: CSSSSPGLAGGGPDTQYF. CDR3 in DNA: TGTTCCAGCAGTTCGCCGGGACTAGCGGGCGGGGGTCCAGATACGCAGTATTTT.

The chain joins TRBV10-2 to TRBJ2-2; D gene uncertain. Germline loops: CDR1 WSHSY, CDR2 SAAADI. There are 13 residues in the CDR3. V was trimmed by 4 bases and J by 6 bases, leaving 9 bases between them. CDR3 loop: CASSGAMAGELFF. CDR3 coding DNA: TGCGCCAGCAGTGGGGCGATGGCCGGGGAGCTGTTTTTT.

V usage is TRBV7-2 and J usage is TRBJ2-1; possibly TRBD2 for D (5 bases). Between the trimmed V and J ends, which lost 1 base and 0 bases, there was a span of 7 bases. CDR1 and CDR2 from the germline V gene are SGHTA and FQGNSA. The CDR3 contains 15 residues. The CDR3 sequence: CASSLGRVSYNEQFF. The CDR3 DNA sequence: TGTGCCAGCAGCTTAGGGCGGGTCTCCTACAATGAGCAGTTCTTC.

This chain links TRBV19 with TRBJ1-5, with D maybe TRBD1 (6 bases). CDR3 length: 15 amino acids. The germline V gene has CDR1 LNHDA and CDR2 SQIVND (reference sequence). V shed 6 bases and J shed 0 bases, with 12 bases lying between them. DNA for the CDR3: TGTGCCAGTAGGACCACAGGGAATAGCAATCAGCCCCAGCATTTT. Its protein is CASRTTGNSNQPQHF.

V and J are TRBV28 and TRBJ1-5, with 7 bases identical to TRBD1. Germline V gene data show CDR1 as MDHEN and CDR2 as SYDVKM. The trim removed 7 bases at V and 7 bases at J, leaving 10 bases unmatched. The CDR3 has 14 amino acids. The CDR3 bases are TGTGCCAGCATCTCAGGGACAGTCAAACAGCCCCAGCATTTT. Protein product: CASISGTVKQPQHF. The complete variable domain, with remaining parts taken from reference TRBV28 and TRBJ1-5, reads DVKVTQSSRYLVKRTGEKVFLECVQDMDHENMFWYRQDPGLGLRLIYFSYDVKMKEKGDIPEGYSVSREKKERFSLILESASTNQTSMYLCASISGTVKQPQHFGDGTRLSIL.

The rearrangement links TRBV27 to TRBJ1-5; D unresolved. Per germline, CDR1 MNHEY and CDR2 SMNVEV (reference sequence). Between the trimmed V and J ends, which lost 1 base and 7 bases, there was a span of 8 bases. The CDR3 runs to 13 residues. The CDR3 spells CASSLFGAQPQHF. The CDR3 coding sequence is TGTGCCAGCAGTTTATTCGGAGCCCAGCCCCAGCATTTT.

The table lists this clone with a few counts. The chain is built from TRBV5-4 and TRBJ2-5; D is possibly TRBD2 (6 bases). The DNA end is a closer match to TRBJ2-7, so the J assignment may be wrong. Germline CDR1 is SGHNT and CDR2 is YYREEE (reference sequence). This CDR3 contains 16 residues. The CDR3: CASSPGRGLLISEQYF. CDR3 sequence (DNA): TGTGCCAGCAGCCCGGGTCGGGGACTGCTAATCTCCGAGCAGTACTTC.

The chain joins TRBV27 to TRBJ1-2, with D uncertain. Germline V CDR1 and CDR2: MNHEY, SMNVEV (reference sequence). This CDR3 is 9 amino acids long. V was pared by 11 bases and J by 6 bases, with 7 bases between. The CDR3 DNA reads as TGTGCCCGCTCGGATGGCTACACCTTC. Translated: CARSDGYTF.

CDR3 bases: TGTGCCAGCAGCGAGGACAGCGGGAGTTACTACGAGCAGTACTTC. Translation: CASSEDSGSYYEQYF. V is TRBV9 and J is TRBJ2-5; 8 positions match TRBD2. The J call could be wrong; TRBJ2-7 is a better fit for the DNA end. Looked up from germline, CDR1 is SGDLS and CDR2 is YYNGEE. There are 15 residues in the CDR3.

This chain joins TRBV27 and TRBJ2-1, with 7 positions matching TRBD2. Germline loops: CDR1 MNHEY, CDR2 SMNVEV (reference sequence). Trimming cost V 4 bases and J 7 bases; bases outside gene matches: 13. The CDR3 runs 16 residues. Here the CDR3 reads CASSSLLASLLNEQFF. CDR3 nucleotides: TGTGCCAGCAGTTCACTACTAGCGTCACTGTTGAATGAGCAGTTCTTC.

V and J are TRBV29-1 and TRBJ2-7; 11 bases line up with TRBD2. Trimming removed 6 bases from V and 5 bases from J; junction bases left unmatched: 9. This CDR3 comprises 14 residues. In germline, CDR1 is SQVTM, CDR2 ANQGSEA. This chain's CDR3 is CSVLRGTSGNEQYF. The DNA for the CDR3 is TGCAGCGTCCTACGTGGGACTAGCGGCAACGAGCAGTACTTC.

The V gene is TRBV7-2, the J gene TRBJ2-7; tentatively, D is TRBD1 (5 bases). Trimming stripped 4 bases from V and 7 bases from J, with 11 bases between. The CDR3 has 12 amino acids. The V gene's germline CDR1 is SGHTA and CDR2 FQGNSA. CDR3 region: CASSYRKGEQYF. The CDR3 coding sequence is TGTGCCAGCAGCTACCGAAAGGGGGAGCAGTACTTC.

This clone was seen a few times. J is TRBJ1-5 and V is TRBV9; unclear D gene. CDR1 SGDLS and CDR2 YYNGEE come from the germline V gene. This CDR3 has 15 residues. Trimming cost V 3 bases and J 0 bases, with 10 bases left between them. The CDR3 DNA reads TGTGCCAGCAGCGCCGACAAGTATAGCAATCAGCCCCAGCATTTT. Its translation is CASSADKYSNQPQHF.

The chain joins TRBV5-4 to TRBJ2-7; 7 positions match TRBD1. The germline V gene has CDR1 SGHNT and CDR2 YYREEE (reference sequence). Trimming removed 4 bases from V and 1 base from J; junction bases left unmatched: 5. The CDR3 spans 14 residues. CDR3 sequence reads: CASSRDSFSYEQYF. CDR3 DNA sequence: TGTGCCAGCAGCCGGGACAGTTTTTCCTACGAGCAGTACTTC. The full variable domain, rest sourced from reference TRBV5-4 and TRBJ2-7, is ETGVTQSPTHLIKTRGQQVTLRCSSQSGHNTVSWYQQALGQGPQFIFQYYREEENGRGNFPPRFSGLQFPNYSSELNVNALELDDSALYLCASSRDSFSYEQYFGPGTRLTVT.

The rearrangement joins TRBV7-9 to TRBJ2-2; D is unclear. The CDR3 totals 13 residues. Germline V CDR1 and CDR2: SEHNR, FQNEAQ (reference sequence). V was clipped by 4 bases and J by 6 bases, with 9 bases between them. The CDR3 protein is CASSYLSPGELFF. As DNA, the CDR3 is TGTGCCAGCAGCTATCTAAGTCCCGGGGAGCTGTTTTTT.

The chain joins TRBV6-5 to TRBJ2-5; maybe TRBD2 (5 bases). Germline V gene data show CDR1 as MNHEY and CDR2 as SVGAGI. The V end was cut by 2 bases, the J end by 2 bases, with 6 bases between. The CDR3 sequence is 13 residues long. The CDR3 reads CASSYTGQETQYF. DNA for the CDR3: TGTGCCAGCAGTTACACGGGGCAAGAGACCCAGTACTTC.

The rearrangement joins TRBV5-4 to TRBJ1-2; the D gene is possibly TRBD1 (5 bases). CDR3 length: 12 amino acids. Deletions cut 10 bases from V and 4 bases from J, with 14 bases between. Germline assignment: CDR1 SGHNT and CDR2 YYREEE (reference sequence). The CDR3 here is CAGASGGYGYTF. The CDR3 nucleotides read TGTGCCGGGGCCTCGGGGGGCTATGGCTACACCTTC. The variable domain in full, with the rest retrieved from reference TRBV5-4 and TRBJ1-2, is ETGVTQSPTHLIKTRGQQVTLRCSSQSGHNTVSWYQQALGQGPQFIFQYYREEENGRGNFPPRFSGLQFPNYSSELNVNALELDDSALYLCAGASGGYGYTFGSGTRLTVV.

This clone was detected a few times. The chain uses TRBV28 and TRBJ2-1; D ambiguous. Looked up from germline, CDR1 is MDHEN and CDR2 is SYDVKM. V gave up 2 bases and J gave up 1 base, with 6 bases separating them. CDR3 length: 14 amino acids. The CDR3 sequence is CASSLPQSYNEQFF. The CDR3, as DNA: TGTGCCAGCAGTTTACCCCAATCCTACAATGAGCAGTTCTTC.

CDR3 in amino acids: CASGTSYTDTQYF. In DNA form, the CDR3 reads TGTGCCAGCGGGACTAGCTACACAGATACGCAGTATTTT. This rearrangement joins TRBV27 to TRBJ2-3; the match to TRBD2 covers 9 bases. Germline trimming cut 8 bases from V and 2 bases from J; bases unmatched to any gene: 2. The CDR3 sequence is 13 residues long. Germline V lookup: CDR1 MNHEY, CDR2 SMNVEV (reference sequence).

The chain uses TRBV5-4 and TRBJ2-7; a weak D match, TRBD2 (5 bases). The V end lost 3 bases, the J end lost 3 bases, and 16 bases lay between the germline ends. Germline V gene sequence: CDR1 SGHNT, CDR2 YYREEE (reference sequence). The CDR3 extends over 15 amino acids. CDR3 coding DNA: TGTGCCAGCAGCTCCGACGGCGGACTTTTCTACGAGCAGTACTTC. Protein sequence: CASSSDGGLFYEQYF.

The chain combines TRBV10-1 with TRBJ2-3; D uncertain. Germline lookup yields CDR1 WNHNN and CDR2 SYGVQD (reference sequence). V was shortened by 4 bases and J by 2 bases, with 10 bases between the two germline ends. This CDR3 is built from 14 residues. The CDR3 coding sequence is TGCGCCAGCAGTGGCCCTACCTACACAGATACGCAGTATTTT. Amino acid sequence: CASSGPTYTDTQYF.

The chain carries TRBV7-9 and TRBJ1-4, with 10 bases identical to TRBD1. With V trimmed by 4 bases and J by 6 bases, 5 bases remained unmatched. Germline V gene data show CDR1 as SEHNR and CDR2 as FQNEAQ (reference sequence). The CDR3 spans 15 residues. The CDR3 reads CASSSLGTGDEKLFF. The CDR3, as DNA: TGTGCCAGCAGCTCACTTGGGACAGGGGATGAAAAACTGTTTTTT.

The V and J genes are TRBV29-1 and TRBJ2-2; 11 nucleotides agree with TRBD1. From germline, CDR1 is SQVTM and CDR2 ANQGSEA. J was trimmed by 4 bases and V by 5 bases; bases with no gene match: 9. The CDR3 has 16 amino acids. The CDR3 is CSVLKPGQGVTGELFF. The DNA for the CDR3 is TGCAGCGTTCTAAAACCGGGACAGGGGGTCACCGGGGAGCTGTTTTTT.

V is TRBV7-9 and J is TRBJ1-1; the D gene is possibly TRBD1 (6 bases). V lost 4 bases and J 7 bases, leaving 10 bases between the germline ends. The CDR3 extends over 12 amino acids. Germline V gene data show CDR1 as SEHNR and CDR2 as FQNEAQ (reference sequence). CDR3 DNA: TGTGCCAGCAGCTATGGGACAATTGAAGCTTTCTTT. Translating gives CASSYGTIEAFF.